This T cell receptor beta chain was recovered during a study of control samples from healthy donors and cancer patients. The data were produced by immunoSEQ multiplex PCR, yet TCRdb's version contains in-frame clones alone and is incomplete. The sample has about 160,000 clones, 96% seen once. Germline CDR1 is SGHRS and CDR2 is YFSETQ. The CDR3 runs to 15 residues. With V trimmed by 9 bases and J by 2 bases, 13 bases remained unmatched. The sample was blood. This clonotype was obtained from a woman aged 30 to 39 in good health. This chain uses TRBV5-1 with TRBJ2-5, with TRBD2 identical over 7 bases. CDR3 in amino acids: CATQTSPTPQETQYF. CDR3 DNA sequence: TGCGCCACCCAGACTAGCCCCACCCCACAAGAGACCCAGTACTTC.